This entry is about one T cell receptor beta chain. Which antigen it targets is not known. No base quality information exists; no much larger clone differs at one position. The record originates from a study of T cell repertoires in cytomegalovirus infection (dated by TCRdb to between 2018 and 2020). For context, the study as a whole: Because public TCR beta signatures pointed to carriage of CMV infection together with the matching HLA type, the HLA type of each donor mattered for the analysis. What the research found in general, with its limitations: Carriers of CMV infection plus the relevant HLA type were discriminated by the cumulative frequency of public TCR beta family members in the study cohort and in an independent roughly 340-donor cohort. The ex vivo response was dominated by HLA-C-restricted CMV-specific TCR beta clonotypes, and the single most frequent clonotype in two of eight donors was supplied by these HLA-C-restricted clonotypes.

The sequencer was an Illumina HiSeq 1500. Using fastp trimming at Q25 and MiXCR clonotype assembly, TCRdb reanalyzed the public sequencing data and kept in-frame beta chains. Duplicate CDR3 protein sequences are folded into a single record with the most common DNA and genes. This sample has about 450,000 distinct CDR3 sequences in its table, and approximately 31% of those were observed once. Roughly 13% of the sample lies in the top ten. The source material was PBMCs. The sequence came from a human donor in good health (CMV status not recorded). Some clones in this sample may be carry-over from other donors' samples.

The CDR3 has the sequence CASSPDRGFDSPLHF. DNA sequence: TGTGCCAGCAGCCCGGACAGGGGTTTCGATTCACCCCTCCACTTT. The receptor chain draws on TRBV7-2 and TRBJ1-6; the central 9 bases match TRBD1. CDR1 and CDR2, looked up from the germline V gene, are SGHTA and FQGNSA. The CDR3 runs 15 residues from the cysteine to the phenylalanine. The DNA shown is the 45-base CDR3, in frame from base 1. Trimming accounts for 5 bases at V and 8 bases at J, while the number of junction bases matched to no gene is 7.